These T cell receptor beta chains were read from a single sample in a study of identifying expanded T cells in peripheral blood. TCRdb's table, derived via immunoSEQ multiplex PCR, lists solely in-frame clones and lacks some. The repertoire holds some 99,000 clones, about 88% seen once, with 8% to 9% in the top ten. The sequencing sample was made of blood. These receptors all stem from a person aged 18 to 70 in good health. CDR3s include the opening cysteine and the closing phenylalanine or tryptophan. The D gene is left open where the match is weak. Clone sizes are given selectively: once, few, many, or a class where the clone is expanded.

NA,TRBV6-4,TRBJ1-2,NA,CASSDSRVHGYTF,TGTGCCAGCAGTGACTCAAGGGTTCATGGCTACACCTTC
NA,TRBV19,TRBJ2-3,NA,CASSIRGIADTQYF,TGTGCCAGTAGTATAAGGGGAATTGCAGATACGCAGTATTTT
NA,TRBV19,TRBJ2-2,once,CASNTPGGGAGELFF,TGTGCCAGTAACACTCCAGGCGGCGGGGCCGGGGAGCTGTTTTTT
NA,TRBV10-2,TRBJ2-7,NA,CASSEGSPRYEQYF,TGCGCCAGCAGTGAGGGATCGCCCCGGTACGAGCAGTACTTC
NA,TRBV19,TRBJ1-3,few,CASTQRRGANTIYF,TGTGCCAGTACTCAGAGGAGGGGAGCGAACACCATATATTTT
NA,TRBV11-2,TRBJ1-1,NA,CASRDPHRGGRTEAFF,TGTGCCAGCAGAGATCCCCATAGAGGGGGAAGGACTGAAGCTTTCTTT
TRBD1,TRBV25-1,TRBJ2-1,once,CASSDPGTGLFNEQFF,TGTGCCAGCAGTGACCCCGGGACAGGGCTTTTCAATGAGCAGTTCTTC
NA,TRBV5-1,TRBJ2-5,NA,CASSLVGQGNRGTQYF,TGCGCCAGCAGCTTAGTTGGCCAGGGTAATCGTGGGACCCAGTACTTC
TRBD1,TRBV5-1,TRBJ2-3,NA,CASSPGTGGTDTQYF,TGCGCCAGCAGCCCCGGGACAGGGGGCACAGATACGCAGTATTTT
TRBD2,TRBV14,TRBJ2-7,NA,CASRSSGADYEQYF,TGTGCCAGCAGGAGTAGCGGGGCGGACTACGAGCAGTACTTC
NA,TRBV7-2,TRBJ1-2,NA,CASTKIRTAGDYTF,TGTGCCAGCACCAAGATACGGACGGCGGGGGACTACACCTTC
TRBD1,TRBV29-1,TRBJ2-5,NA,CSVEDLLGTGGGETQYF,TGCAGCGTTGAAGATCTACTGGGGACAGGGGGCGGGGAGACCCAGTACTTC
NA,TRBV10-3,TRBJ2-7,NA,CAITRAWGSYEQYF,TGTGCCATCACTAGGGCCTGGGGCTCCTACGAGCAGTACTTC
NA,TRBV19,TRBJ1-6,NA,CASSIRVESSPLHF,TGTGCCAGTAGTATAAGGGTGGAGAGCTCACCCCTCCACTTT
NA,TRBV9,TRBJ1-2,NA,CASSPGGRSNGYTF,TGTGCCAGCAGCCCGGGGGGGAGGTCCAATGGCTACACCTTC
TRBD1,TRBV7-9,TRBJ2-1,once,CASSYGQARSNEQFF,TGTGCCAGCAGTTATGGACAGGCAAGGTCCAATGAGCAGTTCTTC
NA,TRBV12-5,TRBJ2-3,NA,CASGFTLDTDTQYF,TGTGCTAGTGGTTTTACCCTGGATACAGATACGCAGTATTTT
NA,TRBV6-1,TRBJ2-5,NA,CASSVTGMGTQYF,TGTGCCAGCAGTGTAACAGGAATGGGGACCCAGTACTTC
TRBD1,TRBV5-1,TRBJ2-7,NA,CASSSGQGSYEQYF,TGCGCCAGCAGCTCCGGACAGGGGTCTTACGAGCAGTACTTC
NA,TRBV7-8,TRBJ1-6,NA,CASSSRPQGANSPLHF,TGTGCCAGCAGCTCCCGCCCACAGGGAGCCAACTCACCCCTCCACTTT
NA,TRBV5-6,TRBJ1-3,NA,CASSLGQGRDTIYF,TGTGCCAGCAGCTTGGGTCAAGGGAGGGACACCATATATTTT
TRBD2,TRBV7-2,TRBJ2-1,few,CASSPGRGGYNEQFF,TGTGCCAGCAGCCCGGGGCGGGGAGGGTACAATGAGCAGTTCTTC
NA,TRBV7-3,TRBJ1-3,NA,CASSLTGVGPVSGNTIYF,TGTGCCAGCAGCTTAACGGGGGTAGGACCTGTCTCTGGAAACACCATATATTTT
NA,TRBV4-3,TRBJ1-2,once,CASSQEGGGNYGYTF,TGCGCCAGCAGCCAAGAGGGAGGGGGTAACTATGGCTACACCTTC
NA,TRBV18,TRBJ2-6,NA,CASSSTQVQVSSGANVLTF,TGTGCCAGCTCATCTACTCAGGTACAAGTTAGCTCTGGGGCCAACGTCCTGACTTTC
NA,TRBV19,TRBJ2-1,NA,CASSIKGSEASSYNEQFF,TGTGCCAGTAGTATAAAAGGGTCTGAGGCTAGCTCCTACAATGAGCAGTTCTTC
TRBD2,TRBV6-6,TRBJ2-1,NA,CASSYSRELGNEQFF,TGTGCCAGCAGTTACTCGCGGGAGCTCGGCAATGAGCAGTTCTTC
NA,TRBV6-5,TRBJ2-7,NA,CASSVSGIKYF,TGTGCCAGTAGCGTCAGTGGGATCAAGTACTTC
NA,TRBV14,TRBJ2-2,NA,CASSPHRPPIGELFF,TGTGCCAGCAGCCCACACAGGCCACCTATCGGGGAGCTGTTTTTT
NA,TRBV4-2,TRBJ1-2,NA,CASSQASREGYTF,TGTGCCAGCAGCCAAGCCTCAAGGGAGGGCTACACCTTC
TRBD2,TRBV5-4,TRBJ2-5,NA,CASSSTRRYSGEETQYF,TGTGCCAGCAGCTCGACTCGACGTTATAGCGGGGAAGAGACCCAGTACTTC
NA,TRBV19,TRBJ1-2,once,CASSIYVTSGYTF,TGTGCCAGTAGTATTTACGTGACATCTGGCTACACCTTC
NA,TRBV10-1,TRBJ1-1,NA,CASSPGDTEAFF,TGCGCCAGCAGCCCCGGAGACACTGAAGCTTTCTTT
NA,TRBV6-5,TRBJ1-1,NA,CASSYPGGLNTEAFF,TGTGCCAGCAGTTACCCCGGTGGATTGAACACTGAAGCTTTCTTT
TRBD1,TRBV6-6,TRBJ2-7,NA,CASSYLTGGGFYEQYF,TGTGCCAGCAGTTACTTGACAGGGGGCGGGTTCTACGAGCAGTACTTC
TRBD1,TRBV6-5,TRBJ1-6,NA,CASSTSRTGSSPLHF,TGTGCCAGCAGTACCTCCCGGACAGGGAGTTCACCCCTCCACTTT
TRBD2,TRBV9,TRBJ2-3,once,CARNLAVSTDTQYF,TGTGCCAGGAATCTAGCGGTTTCCACAGATACGCAGTATTTT
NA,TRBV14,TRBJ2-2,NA,CASSHLGRGTGELFF,TGTGCCAGCAGCCATTTGGGGAGAGGCACCGGGGAGCTGTTTTTT
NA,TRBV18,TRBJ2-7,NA,CASSPDRSSYEQYF,TGTGCCAGCTCACCCGACCGATCCTCCTACGAGCAGTACTTC
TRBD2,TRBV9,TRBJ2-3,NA,CASSGGTSGTDTQYF,TGTGCCAGCAGCGGGGGGACTAGCGGCACAGATACGCAGTATTTT
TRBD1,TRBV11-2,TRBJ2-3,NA,CASTYRTGRDTQYF,TGTGCCAGCACATACCGGACAGGGAGAGATACGCAGTATTTT
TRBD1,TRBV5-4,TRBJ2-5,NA,CASSSAREAGGTKTQYF,TGTGCCAGCAGCTCCGCTCGCGAGGCAGGGGGCACAAAGACCCAGTACTTC
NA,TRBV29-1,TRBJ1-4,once,CSVRDRNEKLFF,TGCAGCGTTCGGGACCGGAATGAAAAACTGTTTTTT
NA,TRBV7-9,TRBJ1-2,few,CASSSLFQAAGYTF,TGTGCCAGCAGCTCGCTTTTCCAGGCTGCTGGCTACACCTTC
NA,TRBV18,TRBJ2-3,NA,CASSLGRGRTDTQYF,TGTGCCAGCTCACTTGGCAGGGGAAGGACAGATACGCAGTATTTT
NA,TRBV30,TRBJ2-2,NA,CAWSLSNTGELFF,TGTGCCTGGAGTCTATCGAACACCGGGGAGCTGTTTTTT
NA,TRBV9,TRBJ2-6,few,CASSVGRRSSGANVLTF,TGTGCCAGCAGCGTAGGTCGGCGGAGCTCTGGGGCCAACGTCCTGACTTTC
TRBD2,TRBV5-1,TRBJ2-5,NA,CASSFGLAGGPRQETQYF,TGCGCCAGCAGCTTCGGACTAGCGGGGGGGCCTAGACAAGAGACCCAGTACTTC
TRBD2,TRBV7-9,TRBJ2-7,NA,CASSLGGGQAAYEQYF,TGTGCCAGCAGCTTAGGCGGGGGGCAGGCTGCCTACGAGCAGTACTTC
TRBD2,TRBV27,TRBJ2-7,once,CASSLSREGSYEQYF,TGTGCCAGCAGTTTAAGTCGGGAGGGGAGCTACGAGCAGTACTTC
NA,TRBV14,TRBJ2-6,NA,CASSQDVGRSGANVLTF,TGTGCCAGCAGCCAAGATGTGGGTAGATCTGGGGCCAACGTCCTGACTTTC